One and the same sample provided the 2 T cell receptor beta chains below, sequenced in a study of T cells in Graves' hyperthyroidism and ophthalmopathy (dated by TCRdb to the late 2010s). The library was prepared using multiplex PCR. Sequencing was carried out with an Illumina HiSeq 2000. Amplification of TCR beta CDR3 regions was carried out from RNA transcripts. The TCR CDR3 was subjected to a first round of RT-PCR using the HTBI primer set and the Qiagen OneStep RT-PCR kit. TCRdb redid the processing of the public reads, applying fastp at Q25 and MiXCR, and retained in-frame beta chains. Each entry is one CDR3 protein sequence, shown with its most common DNA and genes. The sample includes 300,000 to 350,000 distinct CDR3 sequences, with approximately 15% observed a single time. The top ten clones comprise under 30% of the sample. Sequencing used blood. The receptors originated from a woman aged 25 to 45 with Graves' hyperthyroidism.

The CDR3: CASSEAGADTQYF. In DNA form, the CDR3 reads TGCGCCAGCAGTGAAGCGGGGGCAGATACGCAGTATTTT. The rearrangement uses TRBV10-2 and TRBJ2-3, with 8 bases matching TRBD2. The length of the CDR3 is 13 residues. Germline loops: CDR1 WSHSY, CDR2 SAAADI. Trimming removed 3 bases from V and 4 bases from J; junction bases left unmatched: 0.

This clonotype was counted only a few times. This chain uses TRBV30 with TRBJ1-2, with D perhaps matching TRBD1 (6 bases). The germline CDR1 and CDR2 sequences are GTSNPN and SVGIG (reference sequence). V lost 4 bases and J lost 12, with 12 bases in between. The CDR3 is 10 amino acids. The CDR3 DNA follows: TGTGCCTGGAAAGACAGGCCGCACACCTTC. It specifies CAWKDRPHTF.